The 29 T cell receptor beta chains given below trace back to one sample, sequenced in a study of shared clonotypes between healthy human individuals. Using immunoSEQ multiplex PCR, the repertoire was profiled, and TCRdb retains in-frame clones only, with some absent. Found here are about 1 million clones, around 76% of them singletons; the top ten hold approximately 1.5%. Specimen: memory CD4+ T cells sorted from blood. The subset: CD45RA-negative fraction. The receptor source for this set is a man between 18 and 29 years old in good health.

CDR3 coding DNA: TGTGCCAGCAGCTCCTTAGCGGGAGCGACATATGAGCAGTTCTTC. It is translated as CASSSLAGATYEQFF. This chain uses TRBV5-4 with TRBJ2-1; 9 bases are a match to TRBD2. CDR1 SGHNT and CDR2 YYREEE come from the germline V gene (reference sequence). This CDR3 contains 15 residues. V lost 3 bases and J lost 8; bases outside the gene matches: 9.

The rearrangement links TRBV5-6 to TRBJ2-5; perhaps TRBD1 as D (6 bases). This CDR3 has 15 amino acids. V was trimmed by 0 bases and J by 1 base, leaving 10 bases between them. Germline CDR1 SGHDT, CDR2 YYEEEE. The CDR3 region is CASSLVGGFQETQYF. DNA of the CDR3: TGTGCCAGCAGCTTGGTTGGGGGCTTCCAAGAGACCCAGTACTTC.

The V and J genes are TRBV28 and TRBJ2-3, with D tentatively TRBD1 (6 bases). The CDR3 has 16 residues. The germline V and J ends were trimmed by 2 bases and 5 bases, with 17 bases remaining between them. From germline, CDR1 is MDHEN and CDR2 SYDVKM. CDR3 nucleotides: TGTGCCAGCAGTTTACGGTCCGGGACATATAAAGATACGCAGTATTTT. As protein: CASSLRSGTYKDTQYF.

The genes are TRBV5-4 and TRBJ2-3, with 16 bases matching TRBD2. The CDR3 consists of 17 residues. The V and J ends lost 3 bases and 3 bases, in that order; junction bases with no gene match: 4. CDR1 and CDR2 (germline): SGHNT, YYREEE (reference sequence). The CDR3 DNA follows: TGTGCCAGCAGCTCGGGACTAGCGGGGGGGCGGACAGATACGCAGTATTTT. This gives the protein CASSSGLAGGRTDTQYF.

J is TRBJ1-4 and V is TRBV4-2, with a weak D call TRBD1 (5 bases). The V end was cut by 1 base, the J end by 7 bases, with 16 bases between. The germline gives CDR1 LGHNA, CDR2 YNFKEQ. This CDR3 is built from 16 residues. For the CDR3, the DNA is TGTGCCAGCAGCCAAGGGGACGGGACGAAGGGTGAAAAACTGTTTTTT. Translated: CASSQGDGTKGEKLFF.

V gene TRBV19 combines with J gene TRBJ2-1; 7 bases fit TRBD1. Unmatched junction bases numbered 12, after V lost 7 bases and J lost 6 bases. Germline V gene sequence: CDR1 LNHDA, CDR2 SQIVND (reference sequence). The CDR3 consists of 15 residues. The CDR3 is CASTPSRGLGNEQFF. As DNA, the CDR3 is TGTGCCAGTACCCCGAGCAGGGGGTTAGGCAATGAGCAGTTCTTC. The entire variable domain, with the rest obtained from reference TRBV19 and TRBJ2-1, is as follows: DGGITQSPKYLFRKEGQNVTLSCEQNLNHDAMYWYRQDPGQGLRLIYYSQIVNDFQKGDIAEGYSVSREKKESFPLTVTSAQKNPTAFYLCASTPSRGLGNEQFFGPGTRLTVL.

This clone is a singleton in its sample. The chain carries TRBV9 and TRBJ2-1; 9 nucleotides line up with TRBD1. J lost 3 bases, V lost 4 bases, and 8 bases had no gene match. CDR1 and CDR2 (germline): SGDLS, YYNGEE. The CDR3 has 16 amino acids. This chain's CDR3 is CASSPQGTGLYNEQFF. The CDR3 coding sequence is TGTGCCAGCAGCCCCCAGGGGACAGGGCTCTACAATGAGCAGTTCTTC.

This clone occurred a few times. The chain employs TRBV28 and TRBJ1-5; D possibly corresponds to TRBD1 (5 bases). Germline V gene sequence: CDR1 MDHEN, CDR2 SYDVKM. The CDR3 is 16 residues long. V was cut by 4 bases and J by 2 bases, with 15 bases left in between. CDR3 residues: CASSSSRAVGNQPQHF. CDR3 sequence (DNA): TGTGCCAGCAGTTCGAGCAGGGCTGTTGGCAATCAGCCCCAGCATTTT.

The chain uses TRBV2 and TRBJ1-5; D perhaps matches TRBD1 (6 bases). The CDR3 is 13 amino acids. Germline-derived CDR1 and CDR2 are SNHLY and FYNNEI. V dropped 5 bases and J dropped 4 bases, with 9 bases sitting between them. The CDR3 spells CASSQGINQPQHF. DNA for the CDR3: TGTGCCAGCAGTCAGGGGATAAATCAGCCCCAGCATTTT. Together with reference TRBV2 and TRBJ1-5, the CDR3 gives the full variable domain: EPEVTQTPSHQVTQMGQEVILRCVPISNHLYFYWYRQILGQKVEFLVSFYNNEISEKSEIFDDQFSVERPDGSNFTLKIRSTKLEDSAMYFCASSQGINQPQHFGDGTRLSIL.

This clone was detected only once. The V and J genes are TRBV7-6 and TRBJ2-2; 9 bases are a match to TRBD2. CDR1 is SGHVS and CDR2 is FNYEAQ in the germline V gene. J was trimmed by 4 bases and V by 1 base; bases with no gene match: 7. The CDR3 has 17 residues. CDR3 bases: TGTGCCAGCAGCTTAGGTAGCGGGGGCCCCCCCACCGGGGAGCTGTTTTTT. Translating gives CASSLGSGGPPTGELFF.

A remark on this clone: The junction departs from the called germline gene at one end, perhaps through a read error. The chain recombines TRBV7-7 with TRBJ2-1; D remains unclear. CDR1 is SSHAT, CDR2 FNYEAQ, per germline (reference sequence). CDR3 length: 15 residues. The CDR3 protein is CASSLNPSSYNEQFF. For the CDR3, the DNA is TGTGCTAGCAGCCTAAACCCGAGCTCCTACAATGAGCAGTTCTTC.

Here the CDR3 reads CASSPRTGWNYGYTF. The CDR3 DNA is TGCGCCAGCAGCCCAAGGACAGGGTGGAACTATGGCTACACCTTC. V gene TRBV5-1 combines with J gene TRBJ1-2; 8 bases match TRBD1. CDR3 size: 15 residues. Germline CDR1 reads SGHRS; CDR2 reads YFSETQ. The J segment lost 2 bases and the V segment lost 4 bases, leaving 7 bases of the junction unmatched.

The chain has TRBV9 and TRBJ2-2; D is unclear. V lost 0 bases and J 6 bases, leaving 9 bases between the germline ends. The CDR3 extends over 14 amino acids. CDR1 and CDR2 from the germline V gene are SGDLS and YYNGEE. The CDR3 DNA sequence: TGTGCCAGCAGCGTAGCCCCCTCTCCCGGGGAGCTGTTTTTT. This codes for CASSVAPSPGELFF.

In the case of this clone: A read error may produce the germline difference seen at one junction end. V is TRBV18 and J is TRBJ2-7; the D is unclear. Germline CDR1 is KGHSH and CDR2 is LQKENI. The CDR3 spans 14 residues. The CDR3: CASSPPGTGLEQCF. The CDR3 DNA reads as TGTGCCAGCTCACCACCGGGAACGGGCCTCGAGCAGTGCTTC.

The chain uses TRBV7-2 and TRBJ1-5; unclear D gene. The germline gives CDR1 SGHTA, CDR2 FQGNSA. V shed 5 bases and J shed 3 bases, with 8 bases lying between them. This CDR3 has 13 residues. The CDR3 nucleotides read TGTGCCAGCAGCCCGACGTACAATCAGCCCCAGCATTTT. Translating gives CASSPTYNQPQHF. Looking up the rest from reference TRBV7-2 and TRBJ1-5 gives the full variable domain: GAGVSQSPSNKVTEKGKDVELRCDPISGHTALYWYRQSLGQGLEFLIYFQGNSAPDKSGLPSDRFSAERTGGSVSTLTIQRTQQEDSAVYLCASSPTYNQPQHFGDGTRLSIL.

V usage is TRBV6-6 and J usage is TRBJ1-4, with D possibly being TRBD1 (5 bases). The CDR3 consists of 15 residues. The V gene lost 6 bases and the J gene lost 5 bases, with 16 bases spanning the gap. Germline CDR1 MNHNY, CDR2 SVGAGI (reference sequence). In DNA, the CDR3 is TGTGCCAGCAGCCCTTTAAGAACAGGAAATGAAAAACTGTTTTTT. This translates into CASSPLRTGNEKLFF.

This clone was counted once. The V and J genes are TRBV2 and TRBJ1-2, with a weak D call TRBD1 (5 bases). Germline assignment: CDR1 SNHLY and CDR2 FYNNEI. The V end lost 6 bases, the J end lost 8 bases, and 16 bases lay between the germline ends. The length of the CDR3 is 13 residues. CDR3 DNA: TGTGCCAGCAGCCGGGGCCCTGATTTAGGCTACACCTTC. Translating it yields CASSRGPDLGYTF.

This clone was detected ten times or more. The chain uses TRBV7-2 and TRBJ2-5; 16 nucleotides align to TRBD2. Germline values: CDR1 SGHTA, CDR2 FQGNSA. Trimming cost V 5 bases and J 7 bases; bases outside gene matches: 13. The CDR3 is 18 amino acids. This CDR3 reads CASSTGTSGGALGGTQYF. The CDR3 region has the DNA TGTGCCAGCAGCACCGGGACTAGCGGGGGGGCCCTTGGGGGGACCCAGTACTTC.

The V call is TRBV7-9, the J call TRBJ2-6; a possible D gene is TRBD2 (5 bases). V was shortened by 3 bases and J by 4 bases, with 10 bases between the two germline ends. This CDR3 is 15 amino acids long. CDR1 and CDR2 from the germline V gene are SEHNR and FQNEAQ (reference sequence). The CDR3 loop is CASSFGGGGANVLTF. In nucleotides, the CDR3 is TGTGCCAGCAGCTTTGGAGGCGGAGGGGCCAACGTCCTGACTTTC.

The genes are TRBV5-1 and TRBJ2-5; D is perhaps TRBD1 (5 bases). The V and J ends lost 2 bases and 3 bases respectively, with 14 bases between them. Germline lookup yields CDR1 SGHRS and CDR2 YFSETQ. The length of the CDR3 is 15 residues. The CDR3 DNA reads TGCGCCAGCAGCTTCCAGGACAATCACAAAGAGACCCAGTACTTC. This gives the protein CASSFQDNHKETQYF.

The CDR3: CASSLQLTEAFF. The DNA of the CDR3 is TGTGCCAGCAGCTTACAGCTTACTGAAGCTTTCTTT. The rearrangement links TRBV5-5 to TRBJ1-1; D remains ambiguous. The CDR3 is 12 residues long. CDR1 SGHKS and CDR2 YYEKEE come from the germline V gene (reference sequence). Deletions cut 2 bases from V and 5 bases from J, with 7 bases between.

V usage is TRBV28 and J usage is TRBJ2-5, with a weak D call TRBD2 (6 bases). Germline assignment: CDR1 MDHEN and CDR2 SYDVKM. The CDR3 loop spans 12 amino acids. The V gene lost 5 bases and the J gene lost 10 bases, with 14 bases spanning the gap. In DNA, the CDR3 is TGTGCCAGCAGTCCTGGAGGAGGGGTCCAGTACTTC. This translates into CASSPGGGVQYF. The whole variable domain, filled in from reference TRBV28 and TRBJ2-5, reads DVKVTQSSRYLVKRTGEKVFLECVQDMDHENMFWYRQDPGLGLRLIYFSYDVKMKEKGDIPEGYSVSREKKERFSLILESASTNQTSMYLCASSPGGGVQYFGPGTRLLVL.

This clone was counted a few times. This sequence joins TRBV18 and TRBJ2-3; D remains ambiguous. In germline, CDR1 is KGHSH, CDR2 LQKENI. With 2 bases removed from V and 6 bases from J, the gap between germline ends came to 9 bases. This CDR3 has 13 amino acids. The chain's CDR3 is CASSPRERDTQYF. The CDR3 DNA sequence: TGTGCCAGCTCACCAAGAGAAAGGGATACGCAGTATTTT. The full variable domain, rest sourced from reference TRBV18 and TRBJ2-3, is NAGVMQNPRHLVRRRGQEARLRCSPMKGHSHVYWYRQLPEEGLKFMVYLQKENIIDESGMPKERFSAEFPKEGPSILRIQQVVRGDSAAYFCASSPRERDTQYFGPGTRLTVL.

This clone was recorded only once. The J gene is TRBJ1-4, the V gene TRBV5-1, with D hard to call. Trimming cost V 6 bases and J 0 bases, with 12 bases left between them. This CDR3 has 15 amino acids. Per germline, CDR1 SGHRS and CDR2 YFSETQ. In nucleotides, the CDR3 is TGCGCCAGCAAATCATCAGGCACAACTAATGAAAAACTGTTTTTT. It is translated as CASKSSGTTNEKLFF.

The CDR3 DNA is TGTGCCAGCAGTGTGGCCAGGGGGCGCGGGGAAAAACTGTTTTTT. Protein product: CASSVARGRGEKLFF. The chain uses TRBV28 and TRBJ1-4; 8 bases are a match to TRBD1. The CDR3 is 15 residues long. CDR1 is MDHEN, CDR2 SYDVKM, per germline. V dropped 5 bases and J dropped 8; count of bases not matched to a gene: 10.

The chain employs TRBV27 and TRBJ1-4; possibly TRBD1 for D (6 bases). V was trimmed by 6 bases and J by 4 bases, leaving 15 bases between them. The CDR3 loop spans 15 amino acids. Germline V gene sequence: CDR1 MNHEY, CDR2 SMNVEV (reference sequence). The CDR3 nucleotides are TGTGCCAGCAGGCCCCACAGGGACCTTAATGAAAAACTGTTTTTT. Translated, it gives CASRPHRDLNEKLFF. Combining the CDR3 with reference TRBV27 and TRBJ1-4 gives the whole variable domain EAQVTQNPRYLITVTGKKLTVTCSQNMNHEYMSWYRQDPGLGLRQIYYSMNVEVTDKGDVPEGYKVSRKEKRNFPLILESPSPNQTSLYFCASRPHRDLNEKLFFGSGTQLSVL.

In regard to this clone: The same CDR3 also results from other DNA sequences found in this sample. This chain joins TRBV7-2 and TRBJ1-2, with 9 bases fitting TRBD1. The CDR3 runs to 13 residues. The V and J ends lost 4 bases and 4 bases, in that order; junction bases with no gene match: 1. Germline loops: CDR1 SGHTA, CDR2 FQGNSA. The CDR3 loop is CASSSTGGYGYTF. In DNA form, the CDR3 reads TGTGCCAGCAGCTCGACAGGGGGCTATGGCTACACCTTC.

This clone was picked up many times. The chain employs TRBV18 and TRBJ2-2, with D unclear. The CDR3 consists of 15 residues. V dropped 7 bases and J dropped 0 bases, with 12 bases sitting between them. Germline V gene data show CDR1 as KGHSH and CDR2 as LQKENI. DNA of the CDR3: TGTGCCAGCTGGGAAGGGAAGACGAACACCGGGGAGCTGTTTTTT. It is translated as CASWEGKTNTGELFF.

This sequence joins TRBV5-1 and TRBJ2-7; tentative D call: TRBD1 (6 bases). V was cut by 0 bases and J by 9 bases, with 19 bases left in between. The CDR3 spans 15 residues. From germline, CDR1 is SGHRS and CDR2 YFSETQ. The DNA of the CDR3 is TGCGCCAGCAGCTTGGGGACAGAACCTCTACGTGGGCAGTACTTC. It codes for CASSLGTEPLRGQYF.